This is a list of T cell receptor beta chains from one sample in a study of T cell responses to AZD1222 COVID-19 vaccine. Sequencing used immunoSEQ multiplex PCR; TCRdb keeps in-frame clones, though not all of them. The sample holds about 120,000 clones, roughly 89% seen once. Material: peripheral blood, obtained on day 0 of AZD1222 vaccination. All receptors derive from an adult in good health. CDR3s include the opening cysteine and the closing phenylalanine or tryptophan. D genes are given only for firm matches. Clone size appears in some rows only: once, few, many, or a class for an expanded clone.

V gene: TRBV28
D gene: .
J gene: TRBJ1-5
clone size: .
CDR3 protein: CASSLGGSGQPQHF
CDR3 DNA: TGTGCCAGCAGTTTGGGGGGAAGCGGGCAGCCCCAGCATTTT

V gene: TRBV19
D gene: TRBD1
J gene: TRBJ1-5
clone size: .
CDR3 protein: CASSPMRGGQGGDQPQHF
CDR3 DNA: TGTGCCAGTAGTCCAATGAGGGGCGGACAGGGCGGGGATCAGCCCCAGCATTTT

V gene: TRBV5-4
D gene: TRBD2
J gene: TRBJ2-1
clone size: .
CDR3 protein: CASSTEGASGRAGEQFF
CDR3 DNA: TGTGCCAGCAGCACGGAGGGGGCTAGCGGGAGGGCCGGTGAGCAGTTCTTC

V gene: TRBV12-2
D gene: .
J gene: TRBJ1-2
clone size: .
CDR3 protein: CASRVKFRGGYGYTF
CDR3 DNA: TGTGCAAGTCGCGTTAAGTTCAGGGGGGGCTATGGCTACACCTTC

V gene: TRBV9
D gene: TRBD2
J gene: TRBJ2-1
clone size: once
CDR3 protein: CASGLAGAVDYNEQFF
CDR3 DNA: TGTGCCAGCGGACTAGCGGGAGCCGTAGATTACAATGAGCAGTTCTTC

V gene: TRBV10-3
D gene: TRBD1
J gene: TRBJ1-4
clone size: .
CDR3 protein: CAIRAQGAREEKLFF
CDR3 DNA: TGTGCCATCAGAGCCCAGGGGGCAAGGGAGGAAAAACTGTTTTTT

V gene: TRBV6-2/TRBV6-3
D gene: TRBD1
J gene: TRBJ2-1
clone size: .
CDR3 protein: CASSPGQGPDEQFF
CDR3 DNA: TGTGCCAGCAGTCCGGGACAGGGCCCCGATGAGCAGTTCTTC

V gene: TRBV28
D gene: TRBD1
J gene: TRBJ2-1
clone size: once
CDR3 protein: CASSLALGTGDYNEQFF
CDR3 DNA: TGTGCCAGCAGTTTAGCCTTAGGGACAGGGGATTACAATGAGCAGTTCTTC

V gene: TRBV24-1
D gene: .
J gene: TRBJ2-3
clone size: .
CDR3 protein: CATSDSRGFGTDTQYF
CDR3 DNA: TGTGCCACCAGTGATAGCAGGGGTTTTGGGACAGATACGCAGTATTTT

V gene: TRBV28
D gene: TRBD2
J gene: TRBJ2-1
clone size: once
CDR3 protein: CASSQSTSGSSNEQFF
CDR3 DNA: TGTGCCAGCAGTCAATCGACTAGCGGGAGTTCGAATGAGCAGTTCTTC

V gene: TRBV5-1
D gene: TRBD1
J gene: TRBJ2-2
clone size: .
CDR3 protein: CASSLEGQGSTGELFF
CDR3 DNA: TGCGCCAGCAGCTTGGAGGGACAGGGAAGCACCGGGGAGCTGTTTTTT

V gene: TRBV10-1
D gene: TRBD2
J gene: TRBJ2-2
clone size: .
CDR3 protein: CASSGLAGGAGELFF
CDR3 DNA: TGCGCCAGCAGTGGACTAGCGGGAGGTGCCGGGGAGCTGTTTTTT

V gene: TRBV28
D gene: TRBD1
J gene: TRBJ1-4
clone size: .
CDR3 protein: CASRTGKGVANEKLFF
CDR3 DNA: TGTGCCAGCAGGACAGGGAAGGGGGTAGCTAATGAAAAACTGTTTTTT

V gene: TRBV29-1
D gene: .
J gene: TRBJ2-3
clone size: .
CDR3 protein: CSVDSRQFSSTDTQYF
CDR3 DNA: TGCAGCGTGGACAGCAGACAGTTTTCTAGCACAGATACGCAGTATTTT

V gene: TRBV7-8
D gene: TRBD1
J gene: TRBJ1-1
clone size: .
CDR3 protein: CASSLGRQGAGDTEAFF
CDR3 DNA: TGTGCTAGCAGCTTAGGAAGACAGGGGGCAGGGGACACTGAAGCTTTCTTT

V gene: TRBV7-2
D gene: TRBD1
J gene: TRBJ1-1
clone size: .
CDR3 protein: CASSLYAGGAFF
CDR3 DNA: TGTGCCAGCAGCTTATACGCAGGGGGAGCTTTCTTT

V gene: TRBV7-9
D gene: .
J gene: TRBJ1-1
clone size: .
CDR3 protein: CASSPHHLGNTEAFF
CDR3 DNA: TGTGCCAGCAGCCCCCATCACCTGGGGAACACTGAAGCTTTCTTT

V gene: TRBV27
D gene: .
J gene: TRBJ1-1
clone size: few
CDR3 protein: CASSRRVDTEAFF
CDR3 DNA: TGTGCCAGCAGTCGGCGGGTGGACACTGAAGCTTTCTTT

V gene: TRBV19
D gene: .
J gene: TRBJ1-6
clone size: .
CDR3 protein: CASNDGGAYNSPLHF
CDR3 DNA: TGTGCCAGTAATGATGGGGGCGCCTATAATTCACCCCTCCACTTT

V gene: TRBV12-3/TRBV12-4
D gene: .
J gene: TRBJ2-7
clone size: .
CDR3 protein: CASSVRGEQYF
CDR3 DNA: TGTGCCAGCTCCGTTCGGGGCGAACAGTACTTC

V gene: TRBV11-3
D gene: .
J gene: TRBJ2-2
clone size: .
CDR3 protein: CASSSGTRNTGELFF
CDR3 DNA: TGTGCCAGCAGCTCCGGGACAAGGAACACCGGGGAGCTGTTTTTT

V gene: TRBV5-8
D gene: .
J gene: TRBJ1-4
clone size: once
CDR3 protein: CASSLGRAATNEKLFF
CDR3 DNA: TGTGCCAGCAGCTTGGGGCGGGCTGCAACTAATGAAAAACTGTTTTTT

V gene: TRBV9
D gene: .
J gene: TRBJ2-2
clone size: few
CDR3 protein: CASSVDFRGTGELFF
CDR3 DNA: TGTGCCAGCAGCGTAGACTTCAGGGGCACCGGGGAGCTGTTTTTT

V gene: TRBV29-1
D gene: TRBD1
J gene: TRBJ2-7
clone size: .
CDR3 protein: CSGGQGTTEGKQYF
CDR3 DNA: TGCAGCGGGGGACAGGGGACGACGGAAGGGAAGCAGTACTTC

V gene: TRBV6-5
D gene: TRBD1
J gene: TRBJ1-5
clone size: .
CDR3 protein: CASSPRTGSNQPQHF
CDR3 DNA: TGTGCCAGCAGCCCCAGGACAGGGAGCAATCAGCCCCAGCATTTT

V gene: TRBV2
D gene: .
J gene: TRBJ1-4
clone size: .
CDR3 protein: CASSDRQGEEKLFF
CDR3 DNA: TGTGCCAGCAGTGATCGGCAGGGTGAAGAAAAACTGTTTTTT

V gene: TRBV13
D gene: .
J gene: TRBJ2-1
clone size: once
CDR3 protein: CASSPKLEETLYNEQFF
CDR3 DNA: TGTGCCAGCAGCCCCAAGCTTGAGGAGACCCTCTACAATGAGCAGTTCTTC

V gene: TRBV10-3
D gene: .
J gene: TRBJ2-7
clone size: .
CDR3 protein: CAISETDLSTEQYF
CDR3 DNA: TGTGCCATCAGTGAGACGGACCTCAGTACCGAGCAGTACTTC

V gene: TRBV28
D gene: .
J gene: TRBJ1-1
clone size: .
CDR3 protein: CASRRSGFAVMLNTEAFF
CDR3 DNA: TGTGCCAGCAGGAGGTCCGGGTTCGCCGTTATGTTGAACACTGAAGCTTTCTTT

V gene: TRBV19
D gene: .
J gene: TRBJ1-5
clone size: .
CDR3 protein: CASNQLSNQPQHF
CDR3 DNA: TGTGCCAGTAACCAGTTGAGCAATCAGCCCCAGCATTTT

V gene: TRBV28
D gene: .
J gene: TRBJ1-5
clone size: .
CDR3 protein: CASVVGNQPQHF
CDR3 DNA: TGTGCCAGCGTAGTAGGCAATCAGCCCCAGCATTTT

V gene: TRBV18
D gene: .
J gene: TRBJ2-1
clone size: .
CDR3 protein: CASSTRQNNNEQFF
CDR3 DNA: TGTGCCAGCTCAACCCGACAGAACAACAATGAGCAGTTCTTC

V gene: TRBV7-9
D gene: .
J gene: TRBJ1-3
clone size: .
CDR3 protein: CASSPGGGSTAGNTIYF
CDR3 DNA: TGTGCCAGCAGCCCCGGCGGGGGGAGCACCGCTGGAAACACCATATATTTT

V gene: TRBV6-1
D gene: .
J gene: TRBJ1-2
clone size: .
CDR3 protein: CASSATLSGQNYGYTF
CDR3 DNA: TGTGCCAGCAGTGCAACTCTTTCCGGACAGAACTATGGCTACACCTTC

V gene: TRBV6-6
D gene: .
J gene: TRBJ1-3
clone size: .
CDR3 protein: CASSSAGSGNTIYF
CDR3 DNA: TGTGCCAGCAGTTCGGCAGGCTCTGGAAACACCATATATTTT

V gene: TRBV30
D gene: .
J gene: TRBJ1-1
clone size: .
CDR3 protein: CAWSGGTGNTEAFF
CDR3 DNA: TGTGCCTGGAGTGGTGGGACGGGGAACACTGAAGCTTTCTTT

V gene: TRBV9
D gene: .
J gene: TRBJ2-5
clone size: .
CDR3 protein: CASSVDRVQETQYF
CDR3 DNA: TGTGCCAGCAGCGTAGACAGGGTCCAAGAGACCCAGTACTTC

V gene: TRBV24-1
D gene: .
J gene: TRBJ2-1
clone size: once
CDR3 protein: CATSGGAGQEQFF
CDR3 DNA: TGTGCCACCAGTGGGGGGGCAGGGCAAGAGCAGTTCTTC

V gene: TRBV4-2
D gene: .
J gene: TRBJ2-7
clone size: once
CDR3 protein: CASSQVGESHYEQYF
CDR3 DNA: TGTGCCAGCAGCCAAGTGGGGGAGTCCCACTACGAGCAGTACTTC

V gene: TRBV7-3
D gene: .
J gene: TRBJ2-2
clone size: .
CDR3 protein: CASSLTAEAGLLGGELFF
CDR3 DNA: TGTGCCAGCAGCTTAACGGCCGAGGCAGGACTTCTCGGCGGGGAGCTGTTTTTT

V gene: TRBV12-3/TRBV12-4
D gene: TRBD1
J gene: TRBJ2-7
clone size: few
CDR3 protein: CASSPGQGYEQYF
CDR3 DNA: TGTGCCAGCAGCCCGGGACAGGGCTACGAGCAGTACTTC

V gene: TRBV10-3
D gene: .
J gene: TRBJ1-1
clone size: .
CDR3 protein: CAISEGYSEAFF
CDR3 DNA: TGTGCCATCAGTGAGGGGTACTCCGAAGCTTTCTTT

V gene: TRBV7-2
D gene: TRBD2
J gene: TRBJ2-1
clone size: .
CDR3 protein: CASSLDGRAINEQFF
CDR3 DNA: TGTGCCAGCAGCTTAGACGGGAGGGCCATTAATGAGCAGTTCTTC

V gene: TRBV20-1
D gene: TRBD1
J gene: TRBJ1-5
clone size: .
CDR3 protein: CSAGGQGWDQPQHF
CDR3 DNA: TGCAGTGCTGGTGGACAGGGATGGGATCAGCCCCAGCATTTT

V gene: TRBV27
D gene: .
J gene: TRBJ1-4
clone size: .
CDR3 protein: CASSLFSSYGEKLFF
CDR3 DNA: TGTGCCAGCAGTTTATTTTCCAGTTATGGAGAAAAACTGTTTTTT

V gene: TRBV28
D gene: .
J gene: TRBJ1-2
clone size: .
CDR3 protein: CASSRPEGYGYTF
CDR3 DNA: TGTGCCAGCAGTCGGCCAGAGGGTTATGGCTACACCTTC

V gene: TRBV7-3
D gene: .
J gene: TRBJ1-1
clone size: .
CDR3 protein: CASSSKASGTEAFF
CDR3 DNA: TGTGCCAGCAGCTCGAAGGCGAGCGGCACTGAAGCTTTCTTT

V gene: TRBV5-1
D gene: .
J gene: TRBJ2-7
clone size: .
CDR3 protein: CASSFIPGVVYEQYF
CDR3 DNA: TGCGCCAGCAGCTTCATACCCGGGGTGGTTTACGAGCAGTACTTC

V gene: TRBV3-1/TRBV3-2
D gene: .
J gene: TRBJ1-2
clone size: .
CDR3 protein: CASSYRIHYGYTF
CDR3 DNA: TGTGCCAGCAGCTACAGGATTCACTATGGCTACACCTTC

V gene: TRBV7-8
D gene: .
J gene: TRBJ1-5
clone size: .
CDR3 protein: CASSLGTDQPQHF
CDR3 DNA: TGTGCCAGCAGCTTAGGGACAGATCAGCCCCAGCATTTT

V gene: TRBV6-5
D gene: .
J gene: TRBJ1-6
clone size: .
CDR3 protein: CASNRGKDSPLHF
CDR3 DNA: TGTGCCAGCAATCGGGGGAAAGATTCACCCCTCCACTTT

V gene: TRBV10-2
D gene: .
J gene: TRBJ1-4
clone size: .
CDR3 protein: CASSESNRVGEKLFF
CDR3 DNA: TGCGCCAGCAGTGAGTCGAACCGGGTCGGGGAAAAACTGTTTTTT

V gene: TRBV10-1
D gene: .
J gene: TRBJ1-6
clone size: .
CDR3 protein: CASSGQNSPLHF
CDR3 DNA: TGCGCCAGCAGCGGCCAAAATTCACCCCTCCACTTT

V gene: TRBV7-9
D gene: .
J gene: TRBJ1-6
clone size: .
CDR3 protein: CASSLARTGNSPLHF
CDR3 DNA: TGTGCCAGCAGCTTAGCTAGGACGGGGAATTCACCCCTCCACTTT

V gene: TRBV9
D gene: .
J gene: TRBJ2-1
clone size: .
CDR3 protein: CASSPLRSFGRDEQFF
CDR3 DNA: TGTGCCAGCAGCCCACTCCGGAGTTTCGGTAGGGATGAGCAGTTCTTC